Below are 28 T cell receptor beta chains sequenced from a single sample in a study of T cell repertoires in cytomegalovirus infection. TCRdb fed the reads into MiXCR, producing one record per CDR3 protein. The sample records about 60,000 distinct CDR3 sequences, roughly 32% being singletons. The antigens of these receptors remain unknown. The specimen was PBMCs, sequenced either directly or after in vitro stimulation (not recorded which). The receptors were sampled from a human donor in good health (CMV status not recorded). Some clones in this sample may be carry-over from other donors' samples.

This chain links TRBV5-1 with TRBJ2-2; D is undetermined. V was cut by 3 bases and J by 0 bases, with 6 bases left in between. This CDR3 region has 14 residues. Germline V gene lookup returns CDR1 SGHRS and CDR2 YFSETQ. The CDR3 loop is CASSYNSNTGELFF. Written as DNA, the CDR3 is TGCGCCAGCAGCTACAATTCGAACACCGGGGAGCTGTTTTTT. Filled out from reference TRBV5-1 and TRBJ2-2, the complete variable domain reads KAGVTQTPRYLIKTRGQQVTLSCSPISGHRSVSWYQQTPGQGLQFLFEYFSETQRNKGNFPGRFSGRQFSNSRSEMNVSTLELGDSALYLCASSYNSNTGELFFGEGSRLTVL.

The chain recombines TRBV14 with TRBJ1-3; D call uncertain. The germline V gene encodes CDR1 SGHDN and CDR2 FVKESK. The CDR3 consists of 13 residues. V was trimmed by 3 bases and J by 0 bases, leaving 3 bases between them. The CDR3 spells CASSQPSGNTIYF. The CDR3 bases are TGTGCCAGCAGCCAGCCCTCTGGAAACACCATATATTTT.

This chain joins TRBV19 and TRBJ1-6, with TRBD1 matching over 7 bases. This CDR3 is built from 14 residues. The V gene end was trimmed by 9 bases and the J gene end by 9 bases; junction bases not matched to a gene: 11. Germline lookup yields CDR1 LNHDA and CDR2 SQIVND (reference sequence). CDR3 bases: TGTGCCAGCCGACGGACAGGCAATCGTTCACCCCTCCACTTT. Its translation is CASRRTGNRSPLHF.

This clonotype was found a few times. The chain couples TRBV2 to TRBJ2-7; 7 nucleotides agree with TRBD2. J lost 2 bases, V lost 3 bases, and 7 bases had no gene match. Per the germline V gene, CDR1 is SNHLY and CDR2 is FYNNEI. The CDR3 loop spans 15 amino acids. In DNA, the CDR3 is TGTGCCAGCAGTGAGTATGCAGGGACTACCTACGAGCAGTACTTC. Residues: CASSEYAGTTYEQYF.

The J gene is TRBJ2-3, the V gene TRBV10-3, with D tentatively TRBD2 (6 bases). This CDR3 region has 13 residues. Germline CDR1 reads ENHRY; CDR2 reads SYGVKD. The V end was cut by 7 bases, the J end by 1 base, with 9 bases between. This CDR3 reads CAIIASGTDTQYF. CDR3 bases: TGTGCCATCATCGCTAGCGGCACAGATACGCAGTATTTT.

This clonotype has only a few counts. This sequence joins TRBV5-6 and TRBJ1-2, with 7 nucleotides matching TRBD1. Germline assignment: CDR1 SGHDT and CDR2 YYEEEE. The length of the CDR3 is 13 residues. J lost 4 bases, V lost 2 bases, and 2 bases had no gene match. The CDR3 DNA is TGTGCCAGCAGCTTACAGGGGTTCTATGGCTACACCTTC. Its translation: CASSLQGFYGYTF.

This clonotype was detected only a few times. This chain joins TRBV7-2 and TRBJ2-7; 7 nucleotides line up with TRBD2. The CDR3 extends over 15 amino acids. Per the germline V gene, CDR1 is SGHTA and CDR2 is FQGNSA. V gave up 5 bases and J gave up 0 bases; unmatched junction bases: 7. The CDR3 sequence: CASSPGLGDSYEQYF. Here the CDR3 DNA reads TGTGCCAGCAGCCCCGGACTAGGGGACTCCTACGAGCAGTACTTC.

This chain uses TRBV19 with TRBJ2-1, with a weak D call TRBD1 (5 bases). Per the germline V gene, CDR1 is LNHDA and CDR2 is SQIVND (reference sequence). The CDR3 is made up of 14 amino acids. V was cut by 6 bases and J by 4 bases, with 13 bases left in between. Here the CDR3 reads CASSFGTGYNEQFF. The CDR3 DNA sequence: TGTGCCAGTAGCTTTGGAACAGGTTACAATGAGCAGTTCTTC. Supplemented by reference TRBV19 and TRBJ2-1, the full variable domain reads DGGITQSPKYLFRKEGQNVTLSCEQNLNHDAMYWYRQDPGQGLRLIYYSQIVNDFQKGDIAEGYSVSREKKESFPLTVTSAQKNPTAFYLCASSFGTGYNEQFFGPGTRLTVL.

The chain combines TRBV6-5 with TRBJ2-3; D is possibly TRBD2 (5 bases). This CDR3 is 15 amino acids long. The germline V gene encodes CDR1 MNHEY and CDR2 SVGAGI. V lost 5 bases, J lost 0 bases, and 12 bases lay in between. CDR3 in DNA: TGTGCCAGCAGTACTAGGGCGCCGAGCACAGATACGCAGTATTTT. Translated, it gives CASSTRAPSTDTQYF.

The chain carries TRBV7-9 and TRBJ1-3; D unclear. The CDR3 is 12 residues long. With 5 bases removed from V and 4 bases from J, the gap between germline ends came to 6 bases. Germline V gives CDR1 SEHNR, CDR2 FQNEAQ (reference sequence). DNA of the CDR3: TGTGCCAGCAGCCTGACAGGAAACACCATATATTTT. Its translation: CASSLTGNTIYF.

This chain joins TRBV7-2 and TRBJ2-7, with TRBD2 matching over 8 bases. The CDR3 is 16 amino acids. With 7 bases clipped from V and 3 bases from J, the junction kept 14 bases outside the gene matches. Germline V gene data show CDR1 as SGHTA and CDR2 as FQGNSA. The CDR3 spells CASTQGGSGKIYEQYF. In DNA form, the CDR3 reads TGTGCCAGCACCCAAGGGGGTAGCGGGAAAATCTACGAGCAGTACTTC. The variable domain in full, completed from reference TRBV7-2 and TRBJ2-7, reads GAGVSQSPSNKVTEKGKDVELRCDPISGHTALYWYRQSLGQGLEFLIYFQGNSAPDKSGLPSDRFSAERTGGSVSTLTIQRTQQEDSAVYLCASTQGGSGKIYEQYFGPGTRLTVT.

This clonotype was picked up many times. The junction does not match germline at one end; this may be a read error. This chain joins TRBV28 and TRBJ2-5; 11 bases fit TRBD1. The germline V gene encodes CDR1 MDHEN and CDR2 SYDVKM. The CDR3 length is 16 residues. The CDR3 reads CASNLERTGGWETQYF. In nucleotides, the CDR3 is TGTGCCAGCAATTTAGAAAGGACAGGGGGCTGGGAGACCCAGTACTTC.

CDR3 loop: CSARSPGIPIGEQFF. In DNA, the CDR3 is TGCAGTGCTAGAAGTCCGGGAATTCCGATAGGTGAGCAGTTCTTC. The chain joins TRBV20-1 to TRBJ2-1; D is perhaps TRBD2 (5 bases). Germline V gene data show CDR1 as DFQATT and CDR2 as SNEGSKA (reference sequence). Trimming pared 2 bases from V and 9 bases from J, leaving 20 bases between. CDR3 length: 15 amino acids.

The V gene is TRBV28, the J gene TRBJ2-3; 9 bases line up with TRBD2. J lost 4 bases, V lost 2 bases, and 7 bases had no gene match. There are 16 residues in the CDR3. In germline, CDR1 is MDHEN, CDR2 SYDVKM. The DNA of the CDR3 is TGTGCCAGCAGTTTAGGGGCTAGCGGGGTAGCAGATACGCAGTATTTT. Its protein product is CASSLGASGVADTQYF.

V gene TRBV28 combines with J gene TRBJ1-2; 8 bases align to TRBD1. The CDR3 runs to 16 residues. With V trimmed by 5 bases and J by 2 bases, 10 bases remained unmatched. Germline CDR1 is MDHEN and CDR2 is SYDVKM. CDR3 loop: CASSLPGGLRNYGYTF. CDR3 bases: TGTGCCAGCAGTCTCCCAGGGGGCCTCCGCAACTATGGCTACACCTTC.

V usage is TRBV6-5 and J usage is TRBJ2-5, with D uncertain. The V end lost 4 bases, the J end lost 5 bases, and 11 bases lay between the germline ends. Looked up from germline, CDR1 is MNHEY and CDR2 is SVGAGI. This CDR3 region has 13 residues. CDR3 nucleotides: TGTGCCAGCAGTTTCTATTTCGGGGAGACCCAGTACTTC. Its translation: CASSFYFGETQYF.

V and J are TRBV19 and TRBJ2-5; D is possibly TRBD1 (5 bases). The CDR3 spans 14 residues. CDR1 is LNHDA and CDR2 is SQIVND in the germline V gene (reference sequence). Between the trimmed V and J ends, which lost 3 bases and 5 bases, there was a span of 13 bases. CDR3 region: CASSIPGRVETQYF. In DNA form, the CDR3 reads TGTGCCAGTAGTATCCCGGGCAGGGTGGAGACCCAGTACTTC. The entire variable domain, with the rest obtained from reference TRBV19 and TRBJ2-5, is as follows: DGGITQSPKYLFRKEGQNVTLSCEQNLNHDAMYWYRQDPGQGLRLIYYSQIVNDFQKGDIAEGYSVSREKKESFPLTVTSAQKNPTAFYLCASSIPGRVETQYFGPGTRLLVL.

The rearrangement joins TRBV7-9 to TRBJ2-7; no definite D call. Germline CDR1 reads SEHNR; CDR2 reads FQNEAQ (reference sequence). V lost 5 bases and J lost 2, with 7 bases in between. This CDR3 spans 12 amino acids. CDR3 sequence reads: CASSEVPYEQYF. In DNA, the CDR3 is TGTGCCAGCAGCGAGGTCCCCTACGAGCAGTACTTC.

J is TRBJ2-5 and V is TRBV12-3 or TRBV12-4; 9 bases are a match to TRBD1. CDR3 length equals 14 residues. V gave up 5 bases and J gave up 3 bases; unmatched junction bases: 4. CDR3 nucleotides: TGTGCCAGCAGTCCAGGGGACAGGGAAGAGACCCAGTACTTC. Amino acid sequence: CASSPGDREETQYF.

This clonotype was recorded many times. A junction end diverges from the germline sequence, so it may reflect a read error. The chain joins TRBV12-3 or TRBV12-4 to TRBJ2-3; 8 nucleotides align to TRBD2. The CDR3 sequence is 15 residues long. The CDR3 reads CATSFGGGSTDTQYF. Written as DNA, the CDR3 is TGTGCCACCAGTTTCGGCGGGGGGTCCACAGATACGCAGTATTTT.

The chain carries TRBV28 and TRBJ2-4, with unresolved D. CDR1 and CDR2 (germline): MDHEN, SYDVKM. The CDR3 is made up of 15 amino acids. V lost 8 bases and J lost 0, with 14 bases in between. In DNA, the CDR3 is TGTGCCAGCTCCTTCACCCGGATAGCCAAAAACATTCAGTACTTC. Its translation: CASSFTRIAKNIQYF.

The rearrangement uses TRBV20-1 and TRBJ2-3; perhaps D is TRBD1 or TRBD2 (6 bases each). The ends were cut back, 3 bases at V and 6 bases at J, with 22 bases in the middle. The CDR3 loop spans 16 amino acids. Looked up from germline, CDR1 is DFQATT and CDR2 is SNEGSKA (reference sequence). CDR3 nucleotides: TGCAGTGCTAGTCCGCTTCTCAGGGGAGGTTTCGATACGCAGTATTTT. Encoded protein: CSASPLLRGGFDTQYF.

Only a few counts were recorded for this clonotype. The chain is built from TRBV19 and TRBJ2-7; possibly TRBD1 for D (6 bases). Germline V CDR1 and CDR2: LNHDA, SQIVND (reference sequence). This CDR3 is built from 13 residues. V was shortened by 5 bases and J by 11 bases, with 19 bases between the two germline ends. As DNA, the CDR3 is TGTGCCAGTAGTTCTCGATCAGGGGCAGAGGAGTACTTC. The encoded protein is CASSSRSGAEEYF.

The chain has TRBV19 and TRBJ1-5; a weak D match, TRBD1 (5 bases). The CDR3 sequence is 14 residues long. Trimming shortened V by 9 bases and J by 0 bases, and 12 bases separated the two germline ends. Germline values: CDR1 LNHDA, CDR2 SQIVND (reference sequence). This chain's CDR3 is CASRGINSNQPQHF. CDR3 sequence (DNA): TGTGCCAGCCGGGGCATCAATAGCAATCAGCCCCAGCATTTT. The full variable domain, in which reference TRBV19 and TRBJ1-5 provide the parts outside the CDR3, is DGGITQSPKYLFRKEGQNVTLSCEQNLNHDAMYWYRQDPGQGLRLIYYSQIVNDFQKGDIAEGYSVSREKKESFPLTVTSAQKNPTAFYLCASRGINSNQPQHFGDGTRLSIL.

The count of this clonotype is one. V and J are TRBV7-6 and TRBJ2-3, with TRBD1 as a possible D gene (8 bases). This CDR3 contains 15 residues. The germline V gene encodes CDR1 SGHVS and CDR2 FNYEAQ. Trimming left V 2 bases short and J 3 bases short, with 12 bases between. The CDR3 is CASSLLQGGTDTQYF. Here the CDR3 DNA reads TGTGCCAGCAGCTTATTACAGGGGGGGACAGATACGCAGTATTTT.

The chain employs TRBV7-6 and TRBJ2-7, with no clear D. The CDR3 extends over 13 amino acids. V lost 3 bases to trimming and J lost 0 bases, with 6 bases between them. Germline V CDR1 and CDR2: SGHVS, FNYEAQ. The CDR3 DNA follows: TGTGCCAGCAGCTTCGAGGCCTCCTACGAGCAGTACTTC. Amino acid sequence: CASSFEASYEQYF.

The chain employs TRBV7-2 and TRBJ2-1; perhaps TRBD2 as D (6 bases). V lost 5 bases and J 1 base, leaving 9 bases between the germline ends. This CDR3 has 14 amino acids. Per germline, CDR1 SGHTA and CDR2 FQGNSA. The DNA of the CDR3 is TGTGCCAGCAGCCTGGACTATTCCTACAATGAGCAGTTCTTC. Translation gives CASSLDYSYNEQFF.

This clonotype was counted a few times. This sequence joins TRBV20-1 and TRBJ1-1; 7 positions match TRBD1. This CDR3 is 16 amino acids long. Germline lookup yields CDR1 DFQATT and CDR2 SNEGSKA (reference sequence). Trimming cost V 6 bases and J 1 base; bases outside gene matches: 14. The CDR3 protein is CSARDREALGNTEAFF. CDR3 nucleotide sequence: TGCAGTGCCCGTGACAGGGAGGCCCTGGGGAACACTGAAGCTTTCTTT.